This T cell receptor beta chain comes out of a study of OX40 agonist ivuxolimab in advanced cancers. With respect to the entire study: Ivuxolimab was a fully human IgG2 agonistic monoclonal antibody targeting the costimulatory receptor OX40 (CD134). Intravenous ivuxolimab was administered to patients every 2 weeks at six dose levels: 0.01, 0.1, 0.3, 1.5, 3 and 10 mg/kg. Of the approximately 54 dose-escalation patients, hepatocellular carcinoma was present in about 19, melanoma in around 15, renal cell carcinoma in 9 and head and neck cancer in 9. A male proportion of around 83% and a mean age of about 60 years, ranging from about 23 to 90, were recorded for the dose-escalation cohort. Patients were allowed to have had prior anti-PD-1, anti-PD-L1 or anti-CTLA-4 therapy, and about 40% of the dose-escalation patients had been treated with checkpoint inhibitors. Partial responses were achieved by three dose-escalation patients, of whom one had hepatocellular carcinoma and two had cutaneous melanoma. Peripheral TCRbeta sequencing was intended to test whether TCR sequence diversity was altered and clonal T-cell expansion was caused by ivuxolimab. The paper covers the monotherapy dose-escalation part of the phase I ivuxolimab trial, which included N = 52 patients. Overall study results and their limits: In the 0.1-3.0 mg/kg groups, partial responders had among the lowest normalized peripheral clonal expansion, particularly in CD8+ T cells. At doses from 0.1 to 3.0 mg/kg, clonal expansion was seen in both CD4+ and CD8+ blood T cells between baseline and week 6. Low levels of normalized T-cell clonal expansion were also seen in some nonresponding patients. On average, CD8+ T cells showed more expanded clones than CD4+ T cells after ivuxolimab. The antigen specificity of the clonally expanded peripheral T cells was not determined.

Looking up the germline V gene yields CDR1 MNHEY and CDR2 SVGAGI. Including the terminal cysteine and phenylalanine, the CDR3 comprises 15 residues. The retained sequence is limited to the CDR3, 45 bases, with the frame set at the first base. V sheds 5 bases and J sheds 2 bases, leaving 15 bases between their ends. Genomic DNA was isolated from the sorted cells so that the TCRbeta CDR3 region could be sequenced. The immunoSEQ Assay was used for sequencing of TCRbeta CDR3 regions. TCRdb limited this immuneACCESS table to in-frame rearrangements with V and J called. A share of clones is missing; checked studies link under half to unresolved V genes, and the rest is unexplained. The table for this sample lists some 40,000 clones; approximately 90% of them were counted only once. The ten largest make up approximately 28% of the sample. The trial excluded patients who had a history of autoimmune disease or were on systemic immunosuppression. In every dose cohort, peripheral blood was drawn for TCR sequencing at baseline, cycle 4 day 1, and cycle 7 day 1. The samples were taken from a phase I, first-in-human, multicenter, open-label dose-escalation trial of ivuxolimab. The trial enrolled adults with locally advanced or metastatic head and neck squamous cell, hepatocellular, melanoma or renal cell carcinoma. Before TCR sequencing, CD4+ T cells and CD8+ T cells from peripheral blood were sorted into separate populations.

To note about this clone: The antigen this receptor binds is unknown. There are no base qualities to consult, and no much larger clone falls within one base.

The rearrangement combines TRBV6-5 with TRBJ1-2; TRBD1 might be the D gene, on 6 matching bases. This TCR was sampled from an adult with an advanced solid tumor such as melanoma, head and neck, liver or kidney cancer. Sequencing was performed on CD4+ or CD8+ T cells sorted from blood, taken in a trial of the OX40 agonist ivuxolimab. The DNA is TGTGCCAGCAGTCGCTACAGGGAGATAAACTATGGCTACACCTTC. Its protein reads: CASSRYREINYGYTF.